A selection of T cell receptor beta chains follows, all from one sample in a study of PD-1 blockade in classical Hodgkin lymphoma. The repertoire was sequenced with immunoSEQ multiplex PCR; TCRdb's copy has only in-frame clones and lacks some. The sample has 50,000 or so clones; 90% are singletons. The sample in question was peripheral blood mononuclear cells (PBMCs), obtained before the fourth cycle of nivolumab. Source of these receptors: a human donor with classical Hodgkin lymphoma. Both conserved end residues are trimmed from each CDR3. A D gene is named only where the DNA matches it firmly.

ASSPNSVENSPLH | NA | TRBV5-4 | 13 | TRBJ1-6
ARGAAKNIQY | NA | TRBV30 | 10 | TRBJ2-4
AWRLGQGVHEQY | TRBD1 | TRBV30 | 12 | TRBJ2-7
AWRPWPGELF | NA | TRBV30 | 10 | TRBJ2-2
ASSSDRVPQYTDTQY | TRBD1 | TRBV28 | 15 | TRBJ2-3
ASSLDKYGYT | NA | TRBV5-1 | 10 | TRBJ1-2
AIRPGQGLNQPQH | TRBD1 | TRBV10-3 | 13 | TRBJ1-5
AISERGSSYNEQF | NA | TRBV10-3 | 13 | TRBJ2-1
ASSPLDRDQPQH | TRBD1 | TRBV27 | 12 | TRBJ1-5
ASSGFGTRDGEQY | NA | TRBV25-1 | 13 | TRBJ2-7
ASTIGPTDRGGEKLF | TRBD1 | TRBV28 | 15 | TRBJ1-4
ASSYDQLRSEAF | NA | TRBV6-5 | 12 | TRBJ1-1
ASSEATTQY | NA | TRBV6-5 | 9 | TRBJ2-3
ASSGTAYEQY | NA | TRBV10-1 | 10 | TRBJ2-7
ASSLVVRGIRF | NA | TRBV11-2 | 11 | TRBJ1-1
ASSSTGGQETQY | TRBD1 | TRBV5-1 | 12 | TRBJ2-5
ASSFNGLAGSEQY | TRBD2 | TRBV5-1 | 13 | TRBJ2-7
ASRKQGEYYEQY | TRBD1 | TRBV6-1 | 12 | TRBJ2-7
ASSFFAVVGNTEAF | NA | TRBV5-1 | 14 | TRBJ1-1
AIPGSPGEPEAF | NA | TRBV6-5 | 12 | TRBJ1-1
ASSFGSQIGGEQF | NA | TRBV5-4 | 13 | TRBJ2-1
ASSGPSGRRRELF | TRBD2 | TRBV9 | 13 | TRBJ2-2
ASSLYTEAF | NA | TRBV7-9 | 9 | TRBJ1-1
AWTRDFQETQY | NA | TRBV30 | 11 | TRBJ2-5
ASSLDNNLGTDTQY | NA | TRBV11-3 | 14 | TRBJ2-3
AISRTAPSSYNEQF | NA | TRBV10-3 | 14 | TRBJ2-1
ATVRADTQY | NA | TRBV6-5 | 9 | TRBJ2-3
ASSDEVSRTF | NA | TRBV19 | 10 | TRBJ1-1
AWSSLGTEAF | NA | TRBV30 | 10 | TRBJ1-1
ASGGDTSYEQY | NA | TRBV6-6 | 11 | TRBJ2-7
ASSPLSFGTDTQY | NA | TRBV7-6 | 13 | TRBJ2-3